This T cell receptor (beta chain) is drawn from a study of blood T cells in healthy people across ages (dated by TCRdb to the mid-2010s). Background on the whole study: In model experiments, roughly one uniquely barcoded TCR beta cDNA molecule per two T cells was captured by template switching. The donors were divided into four age groups: young (average around 17 years), middle-aged (about 41), aged (approximately 64) and long-lived (about 79). Two additional independent replicas of 1 million unique cDNA reads from the same blood draw were analyzed for two donors (one aged 18 to 30 and one aged 80 or older). Age-related changes in TCR beta repertoire diversity were measured in the study by deep sequencing normalized with unique cDNA molecular identifiers. The paper's findings and limits, for the study overall: Bulk unsorted PBMC profiling prevented conclusive comparison of naive and antigen-experienced compartments. Total diversity estimates from one million sequenced T cells were considered lower bounds and underestimates. The long-lived group showed more naive CD4+ T cells, fewer expanded clones and increased TCR diversity than the aged group, suggesting age selection. Because the CMV infection status of the donors was unknown, age-related changes in expanded clonotypes may potentially have been confounded. Observed TCR beta diversity per million T cells fell roughly linearly with age, and a significant reduction was already apparent by age roughly 40. A strong correlation was found between observed TCR beta diversity and the percentage of naive T cells measured by flow cytometry.

Systemically healthy Caucasian individuals from Russia, 35 to 40 in total and aged about 6 to 95 years, were included as donors. Around 9.8 milliliters of peripheral blood were collected from each donor into EDTA-treated Vacutainer tubes. Ficoll-Paque density-gradient centrifugation was used to isolate PBMCs, with at least 6 million obtained per sample. Total RNA was extracted from PBMCs with Trizol reagent, with at least 5 micrograms obtained per sample. For every donor, flow cytometry on a PBMC aliquot measured the percentage of naive CD45RAhigh/CD27high T cells. This clonotype showed up just a few times. Its antigen is still unknown. The CDR3 carries no conserved terminal phenylalanine or tryptophan, so it likely arises from a read error. The library was prepared using 5' RACE. TCRdb names Illumina HiSeq 2500 as the instrument used. A second about 7 to 12 cycle PCR used a sample-barcoded 5' primer and a J-beta primer mix. A template-switch 5' adaptor carrying 12 random nucleotides introduced a unique molecular identifier onto each TCR beta cDNA molecule. Each sample yielded at least 3 million CDR3-containing paired-end reads. First-strand cDNA synthesis was performed from all RNA using the Mint cDNA synthesis kit, with priming by a TRBC-specific oligonucleotide. All cDNA was treated with uracil-DNA glycosylase and then went through a first 18-cycle PCR with the universal primers M1SS and BC2_uni_R. In the source study's methods: Each sample was normalized by randomly selecting 1 million high-quality reads, each carrying a distinct molecular identifier. Reads sharing molecular identifiers were discarded rather than binned into consensus sequences. MiTCR, set to a Q25 quality threshold and the strictest error-elimination algorithm, was used for CDR3 identification, clonotype clustering and error correction. A nonparametric unseen species model with Euler transformation was used to estimate a lower bound on total TCR beta diversity. The public reads were reprocessed in TCRdb via fastp at Q25 and MiXCR, keeping in-frame beta chains. Rows with a matching CDR3 protein are joined into one entry that keeps the most common DNA and genes. TCRdb, rather than the study authors, made the V and J calls. The sample table shows just under 550,000 distinct CDR3 sequences, and 20% to 30% are seen once. The top ten hold under 9% of the sample.

The germline V and J ends show losses of 5 bases and 7 bases respectively, and no gene match explains 6 bases of the junction. According to the germline V gene (reference sequence), CDR1 reads PRHDT and CDR2 reads FYEKMQ. Ends included, the CDR3 has 13 residues. Just CDR3 DNA is preserved here, 39 bases in frame from base 1. These data also formed part of another study, on T cells of mothers and their children. The second study, in turn, reports: Donors were nine systemically healthy Caucasian individuals: three mothers and their six children. cDNA synthesis consumed the entire amount of extracted RNA, loaded at 1.5 ug RNA in each 15 ul reaction. In the second PCR, sample barcodes and 2-4 random nucleotides were introduced via the M1S primer. Over 8 million TCR beta CDR3 reads were obtained for each mother, and 2.5 million to 3 million reads were obtained for each child. Thymic selection shapes the output of TCR recombination in a similar way in related and unrelated pairs, and inherited differences have a minor effect. Normalized repertoire overlap in related mother-child pairs was always slightly higher than in unrelated mother-child pairs, but the difference was never significant. With a sensitivity of 90 to 100 clones per million clonotypes, no persistent microchimeric T cell clones were detected. In the study, deep NGS was used to compare the TCR beta repertoires of mothers and children, and features distinguishing related mother-child pairs from unrelated individuals were sought. On average, the children were around 11 +/- 4 years old, while the mothers were roughly 36 +/- 4 years old. After adapters were ligated using NEBNext reagents, the libraries underwent 100+100 nt paired-end sequencing on an Illumina HiSeq 2000. To prevent cross-contamination, the mother and child libraries were prepared one month apart and sequenced in separate runs. Each donor had between 500,000 and 2,000,000 distinct TCR beta clonotypes identified. Naive TCR beta clonotypes were estimated from low-frequency clonotypes matched to each donor's FACS-determined naive share, without sorting.

This TCR was sampled from a boy younger than 18 in good health. This chain joins TRBV13 to TRBJ2-7, with 9 bases in between that match TRBD2. The sequencing sample was made of blood. Here the CDR3 is given as CASSVAGVGEQYS. The DNA is as follows: TGTGCCAGCAGCGTAGCGGGGGTGGGAGAGCAGTACTCC.